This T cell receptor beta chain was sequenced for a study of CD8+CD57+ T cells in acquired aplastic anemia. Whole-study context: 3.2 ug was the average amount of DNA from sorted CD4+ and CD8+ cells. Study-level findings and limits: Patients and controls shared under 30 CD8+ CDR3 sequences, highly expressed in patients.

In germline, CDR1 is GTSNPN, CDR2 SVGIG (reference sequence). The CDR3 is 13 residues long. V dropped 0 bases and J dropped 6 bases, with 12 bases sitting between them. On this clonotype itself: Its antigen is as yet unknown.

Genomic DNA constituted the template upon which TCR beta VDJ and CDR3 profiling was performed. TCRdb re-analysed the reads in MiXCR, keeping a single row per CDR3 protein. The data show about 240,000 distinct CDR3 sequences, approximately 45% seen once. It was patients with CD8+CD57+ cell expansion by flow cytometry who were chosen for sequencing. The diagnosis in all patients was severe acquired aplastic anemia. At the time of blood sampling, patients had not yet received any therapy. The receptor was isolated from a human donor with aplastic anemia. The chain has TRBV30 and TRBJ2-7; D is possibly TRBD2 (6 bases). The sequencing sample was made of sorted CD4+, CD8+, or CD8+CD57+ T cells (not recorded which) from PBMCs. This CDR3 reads CAWSVLSSAEQYF. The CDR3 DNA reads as TGTGCCTGGAGTGTACTATCTAGCGCCGAGCAGTACTTC.